These T cell receptor beta chains were read from a single sample in a study of blood T cell repertoires in COVID-19. TCRdb's copy holds only in-frame clones and misses some; the assay was immunoSEQ multiplex PCR. The top ten clones hold roughly a tenth of a sample with about 240,000 clones, around 85% of them seen once. The source material was peripheral blood. The origin of the receptors is a woman over 75 with acute or convalescent COVID-19. Both conserved end residues are part of each CDR3. The order of the fields is clone size, J gene, V gene, D gene, CDR3 DNA, CDR3 protein. A D gene is named only where the DNA matches it firmly. Rows give clone size only sometimes, using once, few, many, or a class for an expanded clone.

abundance: NA; j_gene: TRBJ2-5; v_gene: TRBV28; d_gene: NA; CDR3nt: TGTGCCAGCAGTTTATACAGGCAAGAGACCCAGTACTTC; CDR3aa: CASSLYRQETQYF
abundance: NA; j_gene: TRBJ2-7; v_gene: TRBV11-2; d_gene: TRBD1; CDR3nt: TGTGCCAGCAGCGGACAGGGGGGGCAGAATTTCTACGAGCAGTACTTC; CDR3aa: CASSGQGGQNFYEQYF
abundance: NA; j_gene: TRBJ1-2; v_gene: TRBV12-3/TRBV12-4; d_gene: NA; CDR3nt: TGTGCCAGCAGTTTTATATTCTATGGCTACACCTTC; CDR3aa: CASSFIFYGYTF
abundance: NA; j_gene: TRBJ1-3; v_gene: TRBV3-1/TRBV3-2; d_gene: NA; CDR3nt: TGTGCCAGCAGCCAAGCGGAACGGGGCTCTGGAAACACCATATATTTT; CDR3aa: CASSQAERGSGNTIYF
abundance: NA; j_gene: TRBJ2-1; v_gene: TRBV14; d_gene: TRBD1; CDR3nt: TGTGCCAGCAGCCAAGTTAGAGGACAGGGGGTCAATGAGCAGTTCTTC; CDR3aa: CASSQVRGQGVNEQFF
abundance: NA; j_gene: TRBJ2-2; v_gene: TRBV12-3/TRBV12-4; d_gene: TRBD2; CDR3nt: TGTGTTACGGGGGGGTACACCGGGGAGCTGTTTTTT; CDR3aa: CVTGGYTGELFF
abundance: NA; j_gene: TRBJ1-1; v_gene: TRBV5-1; d_gene: TRBD1; CDR3nt: TGCGCCAGCAGCTGGGGGACAGGGCCAAACACTGAAGCTTTCTTT; CDR3aa: CASSWGTGPNTEAFF
abundance: NA; j_gene: TRBJ1-2; v_gene: TRBV5-8; d_gene: NA; CDR3nt: TGTGCCAGCAGCTTGGGAAGTGGGCTCATAGGAGGCTACACCTTC; CDR3aa: CASSLGSGLIGGYTF
abundance: NA; j_gene: TRBJ1-6; v_gene: TRBV6-6; d_gene: NA; CDR3nt: TGTGCCAGCAGCCCCTCCGGGGGGGTCGGTAATTCACCCCTCCACTTT; CDR3aa: CASSPSGGVGNSPLHF
abundance: NA; j_gene: TRBJ2-3; v_gene: TRBV2; d_gene: NA; CDR3nt: TGTGCCAGCAGCTCGACGGGGGTAACGGAGGCGGATACGCAGTATTTT; CDR3aa: CASSSTGVTEADTQYF
abundance: NA; j_gene: TRBJ2-3; v_gene: TRBV10-3; d_gene: TRBD1; CDR3nt: TGTGCCATCAATCGACAGGGGGCTGGAGATACGCAGTATTTT; CDR3aa: CAINRQGAGDTQYF
abundance: NA; j_gene: TRBJ1-2; v_gene: TRBV4-1; d_gene: TRBD1; CDR3nt: TGCGCCAGCAGCCAAGGGGACAGGGCAACTAATGGCTACACCTTC; CDR3aa: CASSQGDRATNGYTF
abundance: NA; j_gene: TRBJ2-1; v_gene: TRBV7-3; d_gene: TRBD2; CDR3nt: TGTGCCAGCAGCTTAGGGAGCGGGGGGACAAATGAGCAGTTCTTC; CDR3aa: CASSLGSGGTNEQFF
abundance: NA; j_gene: TRBJ2-3; v_gene: TRBV7-6; d_gene: TRBD2; CDR3nt: TGTGCCAGCAGCTTAAAATCGAGCGGGGCCTCTACGCAGTATTTT; CDR3aa: CASSLKSSGASTQYF
abundance: NA; j_gene: TRBJ2-1; v_gene: TRBV10-3; d_gene: NA; CDR3nt: TGTGCCATCAGTGAGTCACTCCCCTATAGGAGCTCCTACAATGAGCAGTTCTTC; CDR3aa: CAISESLPYRSSYNEQFF
abundance: NA; j_gene: TRBJ1-4; v_gene: TRBV7-2; d_gene: NA; CDR3nt: TGTGCCAGCAGCTTATTTAGTAATGAAAAACTGTTTTTT; CDR3aa: CASSLFSNEKLFF
abundance: few; j_gene: TRBJ2-7; v_gene: TRBV19; d_gene: NA; CDR3nt: TGTGCCAGTAGTTCCCGGACGGGGTTGCAGCAGTACTTC; CDR3aa: CASSSRTGLQQYF
abundance: NA; j_gene: TRBJ2-5; v_gene: TRBV18; d_gene: TRBD1; CDR3nt: TGTGCCAGCTCACCGTTTCGGACAGGGTTAACTAGCACCCAAGAGACCCAGTACTTC; CDR3aa: CASSPFRTGLTSTQETQYF
abundance: NA; j_gene: TRBJ2-2; v_gene: TRBV3-1/TRBV3-2; d_gene: NA; CDR3nt: TGTGCCAGCAGCCAAGGGCCCGGGGAGCTGTTTTTT; CDR3aa: CASSQGPGELFF
abundance: NA; j_gene: TRBJ2-7; v_gene: TRBV28; d_gene: NA; CDR3nt: TGTGCCAGCAGCCAACCCAAAAACAGGGTATCCTACGAGCAGTACTTC; CDR3aa: CASSQPKNRVSYEQYF
abundance: NA; j_gene: TRBJ2-3; v_gene: TRBV2; d_gene: TRBD2; CDR3nt: TGTGCCAGCTCGGGGGGTCCCACTAGCACAGATACGCAGTATTTT; CDR3aa: CASSGGPTSTDTQYF
abundance: NA; j_gene: TRBJ2-3; v_gene: TRBV2; d_gene: NA; CDR3nt: TGTGCCAGCAAACCCCCTGGAGGTCAGAGCACAGATACGCAGTATTTT; CDR3aa: CASKPPGGQSTDTQYF
abundance: NA; j_gene: TRBJ1-4; v_gene: TRBV28; d_gene: NA; CDR3nt: TGTGCCAGCAGTCCGTGGACAGCAACTAATGAAAAACTGTTTTTT; CDR3aa: CASSPWTATNEKLFF
abundance: NA; j_gene: TRBJ1-5; v_gene: TRBV12-5; d_gene: TRBD1; CDR3nt: TGTGCTAGTGGTTTGTACAGGACAGGGGGCAATCAGCCCCAGCATTTT; CDR3aa: CASGLYRTGGNQPQHF
abundance: NA; j_gene: TRBJ1-4; v_gene: TRBV6-1; d_gene: TRBD1; CDR3nt: TGTGCCAGCAGGATAGACAGGGGGTTAGAAAAACTGTTTTTT; CDR3aa: CASRIDRGLEKLFF
abundance: NA; j_gene: TRBJ2-2; v_gene: TRBV5-4; d_gene: TRBD2; CDR3nt: TGTGCCAGCAGCTCCTCGGGAGGGAGGCTCACCGGGGAGCTGTTTTTT; CDR3aa: CASSSSGGRLTGELFF
abundance: NA; j_gene: TRBJ2-1; v_gene: TRBV7-8; d_gene: NA; CDR3nt: TGTGCCAGCAGCTTAGCGCCGGGCTCCCCCGAGGGGCAGTTCTTC; CDR3aa: CASSLAPGSPEGQFF
abundance: few; j_gene: TRBJ1-2; v_gene: TRBV4-2; d_gene: TRBD1; CDR3nt: TGTGCCAGCAGCCAACGGCAGGGGGCGGTGGGCTACACCTTC; CDR3aa: CASSQRQGAVGYTF
abundance: NA; j_gene: TRBJ1-4; v_gene: TRBV6-5; d_gene: NA; CDR3nt: TGTGCCAGCAGTTGGACTGGGGCAACTAATGAAAAACTGTTTTTT; CDR3aa: CASSWTGATNEKLFF
abundance: once; j_gene: TRBJ1-5; v_gene: TRBV19; d_gene: TRBD1; CDR3nt: TGTGCCAGTACCTCCTTATTCAGGGGGGAGATTCAGCCCCAGCATTTT; CDR3aa: CASTSLFRGEIQPQHF
abundance: NA; j_gene: TRBJ2-1; v_gene: TRBV5-6; d_gene: NA; CDR3nt: TGTGCCAGCAGTACCACGGGGGGCCGCTCCTACAATGAGCAGTTCTTC; CDR3aa: CASSTTGGRSYNEQFF
abundance: NA; j_gene: TRBJ2-1; v_gene: TRBV11-3; d_gene: TRBD2; CDR3nt: TGTGCCAGCAGCTTAGTCTTCGCGGGGGGGCTTAATGAGCAGTTCTTC; CDR3aa: CASSLVFAGGLNEQFF
abundance: NA; j_gene: TRBJ1-4; v_gene: TRBV5-1; d_gene: NA; CDR3nt: TGCGCCAGCAGCCCACAAGGGGGGGACCCAGGGCCTAATGAAAAACTGTTTTTT; CDR3aa: CASSPQGGDPGPNEKLFF
abundance: once; j_gene: TRBJ2-5; v_gene: TRBV3-1/TRBV3-2; d_gene: NA; CDR3nt: TGTGCCAGCAGCCAAGACCTAGGGGGACGGGAAAAGGTGACCCAGTACTTC; CDR3aa: CASSQDLGGREKVTQYF
abundance: NA; j_gene: TRBJ1-6; v_gene: TRBV5-1; d_gene: NA; CDR3nt: TGCGCCAGCAGCTTGGCCGGACAGACGAGCTCCTATAATTCACCCCTCCACTTT; CDR3aa: CASSLAGQTSSYNSPLHF
abundance: NA; j_gene: TRBJ1-2; v_gene: TRBV14; d_gene: NA; CDR3nt: TGTGCCAGCAGCCAAGAAGACAGTAACGGCTACACCTTC; CDR3aa: CASSQEDSNGYTF
abundance: NA; j_gene: TRBJ2-2; v_gene: TRBV7-9; d_gene: NA; CDR3nt: TGTGCCAGCAGCAACCACAGGGTCGGGAACACCGGGGAGCTGTTTTTT; CDR3aa: CASSNHRVGNTGELFF
abundance: NA; j_gene: TRBJ2-3; v_gene: TRBV3-1/TRBV3-2; d_gene: TRBD2; CDR3nt: TGTGCCAGCAGCCCCCGAGCGGGGAGCACAGATACGCAGTATTTT; CDR3aa: CASSPRAGSTDTQYF
abundance: NA; j_gene: TRBJ1-3; v_gene: TRBV19; d_gene: TRBD1; CDR3nt: TGTGCCAGTAGTATCGGGACAGGGACTGGAAACACCATATATTTT; CDR3aa: CASSIGTGTGNTIYF
abundance: NA; j_gene: TRBJ1-6; v_gene: TRBV6-4; d_gene: NA; CDR3nt: TGTGCCAGCAGTCGGGGGGCCTATAATTCACCCCTCCACTTT; CDR3aa: CASSRGAYNSPLHF